This T cell receptor beta chain was recorded in a study of blood T cell repertoires in COVID-19 (dated by TCRdb to the early 2020s). For context, the study as a whole: Samples covering the acute and convalescent phases of COVID-19 were provided by collaborators in the United States, Italy and Spain. Samples were obtained from the ongoing ImmuneRACE study (first 160 participants) and from 1,254 subjects provided by 6 global collaborators. The material from the prospective study consisted of cDNA or gDNA derived from T cells, B-cell-depleted T cells, or PBMCs. Subjects who had been exposed to COVID-19, were actively infected with it, or had recovered from it provided the deeply sampled blood TCRbeta repertoires that made up the dataset. HLA class I and class II types, where available, came from metadata supplied by the sample provider rather than from assay-based typing. A de-identified subject ID, COVID-19 status, age in years and sex were almost always included in the sample metadata. The repertoires were released in a freely available public database intended as a resource for research on the immune response to SARS-CoV-2.

For CDR1 and CDR2, the germline V gene lists KGHSH and LQKENI. V was cut back by 0 bases and J by 1 base, leaving a gap of 8 bases between them. From its cysteine to its phenylalanine, the CDR3 spans 15 amino acids. The DNA shown is the 45-base CDR3, in frame from base 1. As for this clone: The target of this receptor is not known. One base away there is no much larger clone; base qualities are not given.

Whole blood was collected in K2EDTA tubes by collaborating institutions according to the institutions' own protocols. Collaborator samples were shipped for TCRbeta analysis as frozen whole blood, isolated PBMCs, or DNA extracted from either sample type. What the research found in general, with its limitations: The amount of clinical and demographic metadata varied by source and participant and was provided uncurated.

TCRbeta CDR3 regions were amplified from genomic DNA using the immunoSEQ Assay, a bias-controlled multiplex PCR. The paper's processing steps were these. Nucleated cell counts per sample were estimated from amplification of reference gene primers within the assay. To quantify the absolute abundance of each unique TCRbeta CDR3 rearrangement, sequence reads were collapsed and filtered. For each sample, productive Simpson clonality was calculated by taking the square root of Simpson's diversity index across productive rearrangements. TCRdb took this table from immuneACCESS and kept in-frame rearrangements with V and J called. Such tables lack part of the clones; where checked against another copy, unresolved V genes explain under half of the gap, and the rest is unexplained. V and J calls and clone size come straight from that table; D and trimming were deduced from the DNA. The sample table lists about 120,000 clones, around three quarters of them with a count of one. 2% to 2.5% of the sample is taken by the ten largest.

The receptor was isolated from a woman between 70 and 85 years old with acute or convalescent COVID-19. The sequence is built from TRBV18 and TRBJ2-3; the D gene assignment is ambiguous. Sequencing was performed on peripheral blood. The CDR3 protein: CASSPPRLGTDTQYF. Here is the DNA: TGTGCCAGCTCACCACCGAGACTGGGCACAGATACGCAGTATTTT.